The TCR beta chain under discussion was sequenced for a study of blood T cell repertoires in COVID-19 (TCRdb year 2020). Describing the broader study: Samples from collaborators originated in the United States, Italy and Spain and spanned both the acute and convalescent phases of COVID-19. Samples were obtained from the ongoing ImmuneRACE study (first 160 participants) and from about 1,300 subjects provided by 6 global collaborators. Where available, HLA class I and class II types were taken from metadata supplied by the sample provider and were not determined by assay-based typing. The repertoires were made available in a free public database intended to serve as a resource for research on the immune response to SARS-CoV-2. Deeply sampled blood TCRbeta repertoires from subjects exposed to, actively infected with, or recovered from COVID-19 were included in the dataset. A de-identified subject ID, COVID-19 status, age in years and sex were almost always included in the sample metadata. The prospective study material was composed of cDNA or gDNA derived from T cells, B-cell-depleted T cells, or PBMCs. General conclusions and limits of the study: The quantity of clinical and demographic metadata differed by source and by participant and was supplied without curation.

Points on this clone: Its cognate antigen has yet to be identified. The record has no base qualities; no much larger clone is one base away.

The immunoSEQ Assay, a bias-controlled multiplex PCR, was used to amplify TCRbeta CDR3 regions from genomic DNA. As for the original processing: Nucleated cell counts per sample were estimated from amplification of reference gene primers within the assay. To quantify the absolute abundance of each unique TCRbeta CDR3 rearrangement, sequence reads were collapsed and filtered. For each sample, productive Simpson clonality was calculated as the square root of Simpson's diversity index over productive rearrangements. Not all clones reach the TCRdb copy of this immuneACCESS table, which keeps in-frame sequences only. Checked studies attribute under half of the gap to unresolved V genes and leave the rest unexplained. V, J and clone size derive from that table, while D and trimming were established from the DNA sequence. The sample table holds around 250,000 clones, of which 80% to 90% were seen once. The biggest ten clones account for 2.5% to 4% of the sample.

Participants in the prospective study were aged roughly 18 to 95 years, lived in 20 to 30 United States geographic areas, and enrolled through a virtual design. In the prospective study, participants were assigned to cohorts based on the clinical history participants reported in a screening survey and a study questionnaire. Exposed participants were defined as having been in contact with someone with a PCR-confirmed or clinician-diagnosed COVID-19 case within 2 weeks of study entry. Mobile phlebotomists in the prospective study collected whole blood, serum and a nasopharyngeal or oropharyngeal swab from every participant. Additional blood draws and questionnaires over an approximately 2-month period could optionally be provided by prospective study participants. Prospective study blood samples were shipped either frozen or at room temperature before DNA extraction. Ends trimmed: V by 1 base, J by 4 bases; bases unmatched to a gene: 7. The germline V gene (reference sequence) supplies CDR1 LNHDA and CDR2 SQIVND. The CDR3 spans 16 residues, from the cysteine through the phenylalanine. This entry keeps only the CDR3 DNA: 48 bases, framed from base 1.

The chain is encoded by TRBV19 joined to TRBJ1-1; 9 middle bases align to TRBD1. Input material: PBMCs or T cells enriched from blood (not recorded which). The TCR was taken from a middle-aged woman who had been exposed to COVID-19. The nucleotide sequence is given as TGTGCCAGTAGTATAGCTCAGACAGGGGGGAGCACTGAAGCTTTCTTT. This sequence encodes CASSIAQTGGSTEAFF.